This T cell receptor (beta chain) was captured in a study of cytomegalovirus exposure and HLA in healthy donors. Broader study findings: Analysis was performed later, and it showed HLA-associated TCR beta chains to be more clonally expanded than equally common others. Some V segments, TRBV6-2 and TRBV6-3 among them, were indistinguishable and were therefore excluded.

A word on this clone: Its antigen is unidentified.

60 Vbeta and 13 Jbeta primers were used in PCR. The assay was immunoSEQ multiplex PCR, and TCRdb's table has in-frame clones only and misses some. The sample holds 150,000 to 200,000 clones, 65% to 85% seen once. The V gene's germline CDR1 is SGDLS and CDR2 YYNGEE. The germline V and J ends were trimmed by 3 bases and 8 bases, with 17 bases remaining between them. The CDR3 consists of 14 residues. The rearrangement joins TRBV9 to TRBJ1-1; D is uncertain. The specimen sequenced was PBMCs. This TCR derives from a man aged 50-59 years in good health and CMV-seropositive. This chain's CDR3 is CASSGSGVAGEAFF. Here the CDR3 DNA reads TGTGCCAGCAGCGGATCAGGAGTCGCGGGCGAAGCTTTCTTT.